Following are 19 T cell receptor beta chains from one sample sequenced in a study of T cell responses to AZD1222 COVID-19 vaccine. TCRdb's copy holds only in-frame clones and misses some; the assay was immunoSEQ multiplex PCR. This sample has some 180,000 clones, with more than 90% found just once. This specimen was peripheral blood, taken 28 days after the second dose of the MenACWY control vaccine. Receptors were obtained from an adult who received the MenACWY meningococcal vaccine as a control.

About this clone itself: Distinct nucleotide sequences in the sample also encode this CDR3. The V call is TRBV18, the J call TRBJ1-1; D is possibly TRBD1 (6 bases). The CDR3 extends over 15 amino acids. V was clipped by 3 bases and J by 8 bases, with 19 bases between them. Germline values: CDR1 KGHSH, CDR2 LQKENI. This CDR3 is CASSPGGALQGEAFF. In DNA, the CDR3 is TGTGCCAGCTCACCTGGCGGTGCCCTCCAGGGGGAAGCTTTCTTT.

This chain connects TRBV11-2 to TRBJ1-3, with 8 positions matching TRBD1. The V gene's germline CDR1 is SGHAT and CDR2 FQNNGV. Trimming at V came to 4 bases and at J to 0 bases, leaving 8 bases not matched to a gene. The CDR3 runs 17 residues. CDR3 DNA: TGTGCCAGCAGCTGGCGGGGGGACAGGCCCTCTGGAAACACCATATATTTT. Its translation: CASSWRGDRPSGNTIYF.

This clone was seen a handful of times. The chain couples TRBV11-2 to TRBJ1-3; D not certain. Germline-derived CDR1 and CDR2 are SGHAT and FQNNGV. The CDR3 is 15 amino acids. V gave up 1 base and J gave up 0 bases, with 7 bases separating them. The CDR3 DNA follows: TGTGCCAGCAGCTTAGGTCTGAGCTCTGGAAACACCATATATTTT. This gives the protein CASSLGLSSGNTIYF.

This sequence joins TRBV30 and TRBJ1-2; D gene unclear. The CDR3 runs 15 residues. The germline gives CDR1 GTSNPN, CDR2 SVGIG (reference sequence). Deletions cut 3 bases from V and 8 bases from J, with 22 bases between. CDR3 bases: TGTGCCTGGAGCAGCAAAGCGGTCTCAGCGGGGGGCTACACCTTC. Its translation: CAWSSKAVSAGGYTF.

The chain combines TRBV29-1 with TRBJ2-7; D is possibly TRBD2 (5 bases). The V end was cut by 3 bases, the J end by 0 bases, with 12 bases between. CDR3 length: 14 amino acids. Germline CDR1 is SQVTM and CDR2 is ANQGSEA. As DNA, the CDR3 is TGCAGCGTTGAGGTCGGAAGCGGCTCCTACGAGCAGTACTTC. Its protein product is CSVEVGSGSYEQYF.

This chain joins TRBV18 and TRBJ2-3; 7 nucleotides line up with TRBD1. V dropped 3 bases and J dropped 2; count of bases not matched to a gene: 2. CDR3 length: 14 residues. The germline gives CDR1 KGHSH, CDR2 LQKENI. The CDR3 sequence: CASSPGQYTDTQYF. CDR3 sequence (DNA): TGTGCCAGCTCACCGGGACAGTACACAGATACGCAGTATTTT.

The CDR3 coding sequence is TGTGCCAGCCCCTCTAGTAACTACGAGCAGTACTTC. It specifies CASPSSNYEQYF. This rearrangement joins TRBV13 to TRBJ2-7; D is uncertain. From germline, CDR1 is PRHDT and CDR2 FYEKMQ (reference sequence). V lost 8 bases to trimming and J lost 3 bases, with 11 bases between them. The CDR3 contains 12 residues.

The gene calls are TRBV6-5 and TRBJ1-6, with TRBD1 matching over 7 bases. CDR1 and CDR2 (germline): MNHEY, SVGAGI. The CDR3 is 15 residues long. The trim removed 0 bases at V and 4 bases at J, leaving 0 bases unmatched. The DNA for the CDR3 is TGTGCCAGCAGTTACTCGACAGGGTATAATTCACCCCTCCACTTT. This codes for CASSYSTGYNSPLHF.

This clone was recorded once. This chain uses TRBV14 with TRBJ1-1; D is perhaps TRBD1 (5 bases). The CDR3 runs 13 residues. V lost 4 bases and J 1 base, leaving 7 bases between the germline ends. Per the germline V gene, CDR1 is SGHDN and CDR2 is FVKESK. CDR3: CASSLQGNTEAFF. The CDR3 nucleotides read TGTGCCAGCAGCCTCCAGGGGAACACTGAAGCTTTCTTT.

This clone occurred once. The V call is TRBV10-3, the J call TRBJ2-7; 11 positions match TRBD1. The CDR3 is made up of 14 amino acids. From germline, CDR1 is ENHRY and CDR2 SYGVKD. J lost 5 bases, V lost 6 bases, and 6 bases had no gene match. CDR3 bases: TGTGCCATCAGACGGACAGGGGGCTTGGACGAGCAGTACTTC. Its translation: CAIRRTGGLDEQYF.

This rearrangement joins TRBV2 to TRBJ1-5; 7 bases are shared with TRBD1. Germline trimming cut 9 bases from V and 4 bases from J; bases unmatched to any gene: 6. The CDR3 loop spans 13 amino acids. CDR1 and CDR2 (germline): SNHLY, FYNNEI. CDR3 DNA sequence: TGTGCCAGTAGGGGACAGATGAATCAGCCCCAGCATTTT. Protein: CASRGQMNQPQHF.

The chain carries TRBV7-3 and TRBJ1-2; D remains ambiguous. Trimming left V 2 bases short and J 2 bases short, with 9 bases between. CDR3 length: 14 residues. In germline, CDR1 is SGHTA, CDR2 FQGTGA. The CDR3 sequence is CASSLEGFNYGYTF. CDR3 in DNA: TGTGCCAGCAGCTTAGAGGGTTTCAACTATGGCTACACCTTC.

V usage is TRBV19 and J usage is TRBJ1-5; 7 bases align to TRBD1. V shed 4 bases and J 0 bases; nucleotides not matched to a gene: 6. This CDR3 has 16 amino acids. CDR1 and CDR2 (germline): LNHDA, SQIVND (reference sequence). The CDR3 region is CASSTRTGNSNQPQHF. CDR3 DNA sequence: TGTGCCAGTAGTACTCGGACAGGCAATAGCAATCAGCCCCAGCATTTT.

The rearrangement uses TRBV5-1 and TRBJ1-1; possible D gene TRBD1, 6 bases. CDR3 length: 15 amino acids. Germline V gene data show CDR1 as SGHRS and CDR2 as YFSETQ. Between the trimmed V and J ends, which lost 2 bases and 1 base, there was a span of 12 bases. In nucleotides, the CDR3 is TGCGCCAGCAGCTTTCAGATGGACAGGAACACTGAAGCTTTCTTT. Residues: CASSFQMDRNTEAFF.

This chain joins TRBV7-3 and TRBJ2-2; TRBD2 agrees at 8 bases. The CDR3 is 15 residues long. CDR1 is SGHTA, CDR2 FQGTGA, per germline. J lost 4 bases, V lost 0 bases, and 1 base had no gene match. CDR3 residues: CASSLTSGVTGELFF. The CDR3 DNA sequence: TGTGCCAGCAGCTTAACTAGCGGGGTCACCGGGGAGCTGTTTTTT.

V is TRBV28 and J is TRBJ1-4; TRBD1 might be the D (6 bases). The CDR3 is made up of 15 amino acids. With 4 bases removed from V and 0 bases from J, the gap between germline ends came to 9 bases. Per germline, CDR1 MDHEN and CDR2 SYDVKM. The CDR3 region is CASSSDRSTNEKLFF. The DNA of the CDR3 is TGTGCCAGCAGTTCCGACAGGTCAACTAATGAAAAACTGTTTTTT.

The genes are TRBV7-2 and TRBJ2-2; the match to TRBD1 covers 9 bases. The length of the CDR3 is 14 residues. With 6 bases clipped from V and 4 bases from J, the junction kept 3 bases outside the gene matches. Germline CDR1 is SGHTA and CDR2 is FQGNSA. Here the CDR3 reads CASSWTGATGELFF. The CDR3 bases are TGTGCCAGCAGTTGGACAGGGGCCACCGGGGAGCTGTTTTTT.

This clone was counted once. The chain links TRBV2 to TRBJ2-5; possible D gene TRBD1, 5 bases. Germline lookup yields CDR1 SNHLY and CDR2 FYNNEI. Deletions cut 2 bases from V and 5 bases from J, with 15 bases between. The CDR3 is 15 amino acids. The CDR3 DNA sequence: TGTGCCAGCAGTGAAAGGGGCAAGGGAATGGAGACCCAGTACTTC. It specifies CASSERGKGMETQYF. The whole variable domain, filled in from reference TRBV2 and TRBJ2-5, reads EPEVTQTPSHQVTQMGQEVILRCVPISNHLYFYWYRQILGQKVEFLVSFYNNEISEKSEIFDDQFSVERPDGSNFTLKIRSTKLEDSAMYFCASSERGKGMETQYFGPGTRLLVL.

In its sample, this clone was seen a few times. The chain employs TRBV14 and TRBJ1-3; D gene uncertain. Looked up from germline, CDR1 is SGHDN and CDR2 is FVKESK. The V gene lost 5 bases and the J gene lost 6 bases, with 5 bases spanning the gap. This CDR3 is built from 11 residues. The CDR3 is CASSSQNTIYF. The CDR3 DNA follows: TGTGCCAGCAGCAGCCAAAACACCATATATTTT. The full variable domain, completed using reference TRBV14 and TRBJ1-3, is EAGVTQFPSHSVIEKGQTVTLRCDPISGHDNLYWYRRVMGKEIKFLLHFVKESKQDESGMPNNRFLAERTGGTYSTLKVQPAELEDSGVYFCASSSQNTIYFGEGSWLTVV.